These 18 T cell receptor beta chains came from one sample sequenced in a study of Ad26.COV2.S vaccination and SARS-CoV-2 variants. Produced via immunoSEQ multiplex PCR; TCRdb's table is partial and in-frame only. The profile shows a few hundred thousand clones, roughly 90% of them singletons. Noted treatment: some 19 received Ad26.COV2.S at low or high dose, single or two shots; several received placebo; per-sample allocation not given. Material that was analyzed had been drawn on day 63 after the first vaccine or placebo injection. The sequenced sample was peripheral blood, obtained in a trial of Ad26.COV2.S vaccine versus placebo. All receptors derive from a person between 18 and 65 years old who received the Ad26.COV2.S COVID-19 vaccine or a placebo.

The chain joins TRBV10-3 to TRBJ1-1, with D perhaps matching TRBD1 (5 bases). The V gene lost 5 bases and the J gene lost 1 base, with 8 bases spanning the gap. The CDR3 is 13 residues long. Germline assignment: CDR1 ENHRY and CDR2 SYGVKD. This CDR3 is CAISQGPNTEAFF. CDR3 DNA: TGTGCCATCAGTCAGGGTCCGAACACTGAAGCTTTCTTT.

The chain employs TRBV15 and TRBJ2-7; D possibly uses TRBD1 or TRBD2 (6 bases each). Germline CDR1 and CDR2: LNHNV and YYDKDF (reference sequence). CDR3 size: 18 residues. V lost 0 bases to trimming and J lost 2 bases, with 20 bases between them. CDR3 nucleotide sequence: TGTGCCACCAGCAGAGATCGCGGGACACAAAATAAAGCCTACGAGCAGTACTTC. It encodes CATSRDRGTQNKAYEQYF.

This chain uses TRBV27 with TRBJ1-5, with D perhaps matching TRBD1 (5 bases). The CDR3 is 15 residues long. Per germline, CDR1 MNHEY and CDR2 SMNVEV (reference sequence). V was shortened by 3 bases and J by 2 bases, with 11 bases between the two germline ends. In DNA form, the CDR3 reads TGTGCCAGCAGTTTGGGGGTGGGGGGCAATCAGCCCCAGCATTTT. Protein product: CASSLGVGGNQPQHF.

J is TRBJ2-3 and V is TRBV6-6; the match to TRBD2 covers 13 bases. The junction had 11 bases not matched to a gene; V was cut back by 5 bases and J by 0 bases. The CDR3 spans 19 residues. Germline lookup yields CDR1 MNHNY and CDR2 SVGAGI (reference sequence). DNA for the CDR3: TGTGCCAGCAGTCGGGACGGACTAGCGGGAGTATCTAGCACAGATACGCAGTATTTT. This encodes CASSRDGLAGVSSTDTQYF.

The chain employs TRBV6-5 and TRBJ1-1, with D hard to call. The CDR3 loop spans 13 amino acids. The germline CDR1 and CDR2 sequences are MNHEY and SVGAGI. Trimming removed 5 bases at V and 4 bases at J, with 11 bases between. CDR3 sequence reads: CASSNDITTEAFF. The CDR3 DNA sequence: TGTGCCAGCAGTAATGACATTACCACTGAAGCTTTCTTT.

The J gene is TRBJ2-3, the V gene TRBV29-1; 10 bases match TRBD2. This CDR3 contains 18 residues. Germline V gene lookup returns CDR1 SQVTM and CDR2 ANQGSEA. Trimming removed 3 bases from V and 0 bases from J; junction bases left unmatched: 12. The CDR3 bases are TGCAGCGTTGAGGGTTCAGAGACTAGCGGGTCTAGCACAGATACGCAGTATTTT. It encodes CSVEGSETSGSSTDTQYF.

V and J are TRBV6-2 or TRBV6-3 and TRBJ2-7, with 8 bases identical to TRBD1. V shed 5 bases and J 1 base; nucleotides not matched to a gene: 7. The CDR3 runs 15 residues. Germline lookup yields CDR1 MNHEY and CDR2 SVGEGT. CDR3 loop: CASSRPTGASYEQYV. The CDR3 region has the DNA TGTGCCAGCAGTCGACCGACAGGGGCTTCCTACGAGCAGTACGTC.

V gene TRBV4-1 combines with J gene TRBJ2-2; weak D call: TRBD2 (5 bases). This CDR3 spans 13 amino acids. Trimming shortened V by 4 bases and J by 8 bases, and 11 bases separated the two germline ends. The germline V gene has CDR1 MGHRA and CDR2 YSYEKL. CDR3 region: CASSLVGGGELFF. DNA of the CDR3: TGCGCCAGCAGCCTAGTCGGAGGAGGGGAGCTGTTTTTT.

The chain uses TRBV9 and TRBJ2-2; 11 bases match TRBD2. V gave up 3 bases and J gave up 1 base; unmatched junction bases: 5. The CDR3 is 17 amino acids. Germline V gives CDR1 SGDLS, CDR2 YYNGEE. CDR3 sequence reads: CASSENLAGGNTGELFF. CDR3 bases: TGTGCCAGCAGCGAAAACCTAGCGGGAGGGAACACCGGGGAGCTGTTTTTT.

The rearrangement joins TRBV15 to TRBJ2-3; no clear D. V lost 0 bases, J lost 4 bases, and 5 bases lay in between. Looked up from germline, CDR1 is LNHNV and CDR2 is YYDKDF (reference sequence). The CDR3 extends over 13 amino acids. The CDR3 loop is CATSREVPDTQYF. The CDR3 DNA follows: TGTGCCACCAGCAGAGAGGTACCAGATACGCAGTATTTT. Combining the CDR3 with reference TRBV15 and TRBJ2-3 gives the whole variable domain DAMVIQNPRYQVTQFGKPVTLSCSQTLNHNVMYWYQQKSSQAPKLLFHYYDKDFNNEADTPDNFQSRRPNTSFCFLDIRSPGLGDTAMYLCATSREVPDTQYFGPGTRLTVL.

CDR3 amino acids: CASSSRALTGELFF. The CDR3 DNA reads as TGTGCCAGTAGTTCCCGGGCCCTCACCGGGGAGCTGTTTTTT. The V and J genes are TRBV19 and TRBJ2-2, with D hard to call. This CDR3 has 14 amino acids. The V gene's germline CDR1 is LNHDA and CDR2 SQIVND (reference sequence). The V and J ends lost 5 bases and 4 bases respectively, with 11 bases between them. The whole variable domain, filled in from reference TRBV19 and TRBJ2-2, reads DGGITQSPKYLFRKEGQNVTLSCEQNLNHDAMYWYRQDPGQGLRLIYYSQIVNDFQKGDIAEGYSVSREKKESFPLTVTSAQKNPTAFYLCASSSRALTGELFFGEGSRLTVL.

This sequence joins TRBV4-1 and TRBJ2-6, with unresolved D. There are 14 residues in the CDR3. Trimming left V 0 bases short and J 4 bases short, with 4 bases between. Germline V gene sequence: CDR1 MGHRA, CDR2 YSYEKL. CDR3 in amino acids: CASSQDAGANVLTF. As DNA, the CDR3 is TGCGCCAGCAGCCAAGATGCAGGGGCCAACGTCCTGACTTTC.

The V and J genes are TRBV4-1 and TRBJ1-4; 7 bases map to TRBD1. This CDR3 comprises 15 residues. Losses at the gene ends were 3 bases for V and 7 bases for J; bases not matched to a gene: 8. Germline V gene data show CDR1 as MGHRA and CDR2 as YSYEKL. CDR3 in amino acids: CASSQQTGKSEKLFF. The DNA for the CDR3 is TGCGCCAGCAGCCAGCAGACAGGGAAGTCTGAAAAACTGTTTTTT.

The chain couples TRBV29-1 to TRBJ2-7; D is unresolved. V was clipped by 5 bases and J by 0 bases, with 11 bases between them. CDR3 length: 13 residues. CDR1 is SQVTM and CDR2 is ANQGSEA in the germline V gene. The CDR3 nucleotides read TGCAGCGTTCAGACACGGAGCTCCTACGAGCAGTACTTC. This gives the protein CSVQTRSSYEQYF.

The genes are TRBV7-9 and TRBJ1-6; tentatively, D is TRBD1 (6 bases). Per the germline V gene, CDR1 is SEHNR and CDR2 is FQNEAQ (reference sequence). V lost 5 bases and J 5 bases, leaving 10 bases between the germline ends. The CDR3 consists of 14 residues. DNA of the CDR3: TGTGCCAGCAGCGACAGACAGGATAATTCACCCCTCCACTTT. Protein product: CASSDRQDNSPLHF.

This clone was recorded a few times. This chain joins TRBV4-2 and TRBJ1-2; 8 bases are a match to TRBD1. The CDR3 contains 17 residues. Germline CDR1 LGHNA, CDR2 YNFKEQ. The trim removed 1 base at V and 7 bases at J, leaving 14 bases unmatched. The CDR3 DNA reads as TGTGCCAGCAGCCAAGCCACGGCGCCTCAGGGGGCTGGTGGCTACACCTTC. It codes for CASSQATAPQGAGGYTF.

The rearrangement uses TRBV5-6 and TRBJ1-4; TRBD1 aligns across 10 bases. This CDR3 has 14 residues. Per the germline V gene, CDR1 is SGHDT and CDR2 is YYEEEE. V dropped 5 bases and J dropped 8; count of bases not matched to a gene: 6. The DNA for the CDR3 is TGTGCCAGCAGACATGACAGGGGGCACGAAAAACTGTTTTTT. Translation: CASRHDRGHEKLFF.

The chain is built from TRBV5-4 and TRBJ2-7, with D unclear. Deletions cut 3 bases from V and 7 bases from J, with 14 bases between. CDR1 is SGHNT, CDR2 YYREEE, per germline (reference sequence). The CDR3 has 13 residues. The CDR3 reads CASSSSQVGEQYV. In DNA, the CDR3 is TGTGCCAGCAGCTCCTCTCAGGTGGGGGAGCAGTACGTC.